This is a list of T cell receptor beta chains from one sample in a study of Graves' ophthalmopathy and Graves' hyperthyroidism. In TCRdb, the multiplex PCR reads were re-called with MiXCR into one record per CDR3 protein. Seen here are approximately 160,000 distinct CDR3 sequences, around 39% observed once, and the top ten hold roughly 8.9%. Material for sequencing was peripheral blood. These receptors were taken from a man aged 25 to 40 with Graves' ophthalmopathy. Each CDR3 is given without its conserved first and last residue. D genes are given only for firm matches.

J: TRBJ1-1; V: TRBV10-3; D: .; CDR3: AISDIRAYETEAF
J: TRBJ2-5; V: TRBV7-2; D: .; CDR3: ASSLSRVSRETQY
J: TRBJ2-7; V: TRBV7-3; D: TRBD1; CDR3: ASSSQQGDYEQY
J: TRBJ1-1; V: TRBV19; D: TRBD1; CDR3: ASSGLTGARTEAF
J: TRBJ2-7; V: TRBV11-2; D: TRBD2; CDR3: ASSLVWRESLPYEQY
J: TRBJ2-5; V: TRBV28; D: TRBD2; CDR3: ASSNSGRPQETQY
J: TRBJ2-5; V: TRBV12-3/TRBV12-4; D: .; CDR3: ASSLDLQETQY
J: TRBJ2-7; V: TRBV12-3/TRBV12-4; D: TRBD2; CDR3: ASRDLGGSLDEQY
J: TRBJ2-5; V: TRBV6-5; D: TRBD2; CDR3: ASSSNSGTGGTQY
J: TRBJ2-2; V: TRBV12-3/TRBV12-4; D: TRBD1; CDR3: AGGTGTLNTGELF
J: TRBJ2-2; V: TRBV5-1; D: .; CDR3: ASSPDTNTGELF
J: TRBJ1-2; V: TRBV2; D: .; CDR3: ASSPLSGGVDGYT
J: TRBJ1-5; V: TRBV11-2; D: .; CDR3: ASSSMTEYSNQPQH
J: TRBJ1-6; V: TRBV19; D: TRBD1; CDR3: ASSTYGTGTSPLH
J: TRBJ1-6; V: TRBV6-1; D: .; CDR3: ASRKRRGSYNSPLH
J: TRBJ1-5; V: TRBV6-2/TRBV6-3; D: TRBD1; CDR3: ASSQKQGRGNQPQH